The clone carrying this T cell receptor beta chain has a handful of counts. Its target is not known. This CDR3 has 13 amino acids. Looked up from germline, CDR1 is KGHSH and CDR2 is LQKENI. Trimming took 4 bases from V and 5 from J, leaving 6 bases between them. The study assayed around 9 x 10^4 TCR templates per sample. Some clones are missing from TCRdb's copy, which holds only in-frame ones; the method was immunoSEQ multiplex PCR. The sample lists over 100,000 clones; around 90% were seen once. The data were obtained in a study of siplizumab effects on memory and regulatory T cells. General observations from the study: Alloreactive sequences whose origin lay in unstimulated CD4+ memory cells were significantly reduced by siplizumab. Solely a minor proportion of alloreactive clones could be assigned to unstimulated subsets. Of the proliferating CD4+ or CD8+ clones, roughly 75-96% lacked a naive or memory phenotype that could be assigned.

The chain couples TRBV18 to TRBJ1-6, with D perhaps TRBD1 (5 bases). Sequencing was carried out using Tregs sorted from blood. This TCR derives from a human donor in good health. CDR3: CASSRGDNSPLHF. The CDR3 DNA reads as TGTGCCAGCTCACGAGGGGATAATTCACCCCTCCACTTT.